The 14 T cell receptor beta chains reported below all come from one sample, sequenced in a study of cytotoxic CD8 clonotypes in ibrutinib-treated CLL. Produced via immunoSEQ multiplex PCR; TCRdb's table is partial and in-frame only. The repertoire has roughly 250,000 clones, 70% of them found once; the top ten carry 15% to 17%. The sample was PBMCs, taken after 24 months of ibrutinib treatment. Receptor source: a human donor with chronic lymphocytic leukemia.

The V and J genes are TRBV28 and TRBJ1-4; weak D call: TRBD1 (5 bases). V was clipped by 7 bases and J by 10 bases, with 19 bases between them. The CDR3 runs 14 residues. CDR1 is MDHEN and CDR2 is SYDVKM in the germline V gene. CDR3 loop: CASTTGLMRGKLFF. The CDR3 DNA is TGTGCCAGCACAACCGGGTTAATGAGGGGAAAACTGTTTTTT. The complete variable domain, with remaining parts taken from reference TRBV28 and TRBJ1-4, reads DVKVTQSSRYLVKRTGEKVFLECVQDMDHENMFWYRQDPGLGLRLIYFSYDVKMKEKGDIPEGYSVSREKKERFSLILESASTNQTSMYLCASTTGLMRGKLFFGSGTQLSVL.

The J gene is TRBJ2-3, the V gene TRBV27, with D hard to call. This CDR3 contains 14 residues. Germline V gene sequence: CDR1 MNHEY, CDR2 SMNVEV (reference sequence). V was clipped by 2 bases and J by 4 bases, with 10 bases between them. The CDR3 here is CASSLKEYSDTQYF. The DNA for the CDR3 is TGTGCCAGCAGTTTAAAGGAGTACTCAGATACGCAGTATTTT.

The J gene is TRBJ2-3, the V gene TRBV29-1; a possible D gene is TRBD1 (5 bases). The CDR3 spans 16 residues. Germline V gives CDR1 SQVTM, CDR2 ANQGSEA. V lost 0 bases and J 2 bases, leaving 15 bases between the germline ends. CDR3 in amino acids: CSVEEPGWSHTDTQYF. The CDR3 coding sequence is TGCAGCGTTGAAGAACCAGGGTGGTCCCACACAGATACGCAGTATTTT.

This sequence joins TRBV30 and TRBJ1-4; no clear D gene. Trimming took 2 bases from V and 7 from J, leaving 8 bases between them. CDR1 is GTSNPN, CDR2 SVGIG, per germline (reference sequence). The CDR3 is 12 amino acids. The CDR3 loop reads CAWSPRGEKLFF. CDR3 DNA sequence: TGTGCCTGGAGTCCCCGGGGTGAAAAACTGTTTTTT.

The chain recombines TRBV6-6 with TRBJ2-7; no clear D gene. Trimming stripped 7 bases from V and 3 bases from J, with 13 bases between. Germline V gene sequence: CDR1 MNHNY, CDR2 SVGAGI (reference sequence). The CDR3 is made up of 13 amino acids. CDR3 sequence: CASTLEWGYEQYF. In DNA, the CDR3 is TGTGCCAGCACCCTCGAGTGGGGCTACGAGCAGTACTTC.

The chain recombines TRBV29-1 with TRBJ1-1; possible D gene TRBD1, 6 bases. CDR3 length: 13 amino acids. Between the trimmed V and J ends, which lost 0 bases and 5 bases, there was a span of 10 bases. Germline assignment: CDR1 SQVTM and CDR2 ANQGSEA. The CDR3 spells CSVEEQGGTEAFF. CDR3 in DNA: TGCAGCGTTGAAGAACAGGGTGGGACTGAAGCTTTCTTT.

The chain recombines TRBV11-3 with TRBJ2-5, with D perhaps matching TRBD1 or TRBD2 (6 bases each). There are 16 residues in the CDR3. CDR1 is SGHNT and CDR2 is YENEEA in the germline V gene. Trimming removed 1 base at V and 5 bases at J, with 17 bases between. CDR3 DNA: TGTGCCAGCAGCTTAGCGGAATTTCGGAGGGGGGAGACCCAGTACTTC. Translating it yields CASSLAEFRRGETQYF.

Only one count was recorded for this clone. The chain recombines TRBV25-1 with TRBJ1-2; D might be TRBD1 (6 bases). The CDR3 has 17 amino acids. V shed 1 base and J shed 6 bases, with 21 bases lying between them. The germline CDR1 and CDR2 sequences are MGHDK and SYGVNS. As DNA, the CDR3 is TGTGCCAGCAGTGAATTTGGCAGGGGAAGCCCCAAGGATGGCTACACCTTC. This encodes CASSEFGRGSPKDGYTF.

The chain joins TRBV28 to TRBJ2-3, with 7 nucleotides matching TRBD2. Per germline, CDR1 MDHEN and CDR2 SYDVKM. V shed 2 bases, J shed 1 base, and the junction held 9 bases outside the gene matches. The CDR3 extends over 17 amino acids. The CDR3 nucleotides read TGTGCCAGCAGTTTACAAACCAGCGGGGCCGGCACAGATACGCAGTATTTT. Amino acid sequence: CASSLQTSGAGTDTQYF.

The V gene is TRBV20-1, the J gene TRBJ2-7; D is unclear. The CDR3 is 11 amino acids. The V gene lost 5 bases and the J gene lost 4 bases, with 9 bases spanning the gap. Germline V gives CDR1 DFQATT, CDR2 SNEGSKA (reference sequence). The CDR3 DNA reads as TGCAGTGCTGTGTTCGGTTACGAGCAGTACTTC. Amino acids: CSAVFGYEQYF.

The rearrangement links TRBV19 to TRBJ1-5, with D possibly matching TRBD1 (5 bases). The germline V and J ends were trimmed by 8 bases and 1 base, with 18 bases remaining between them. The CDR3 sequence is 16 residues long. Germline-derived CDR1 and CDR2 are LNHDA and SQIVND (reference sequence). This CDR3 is CASSLHPGTSNQPQHF. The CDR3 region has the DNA TGTGCCAGTTCCCTCCACCCAGGGACCAGCAATCAGCCCCAGCATTTT.

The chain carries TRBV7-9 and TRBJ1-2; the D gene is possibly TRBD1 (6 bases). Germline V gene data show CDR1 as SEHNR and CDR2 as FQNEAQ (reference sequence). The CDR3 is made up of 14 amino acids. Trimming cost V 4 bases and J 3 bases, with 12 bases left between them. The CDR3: CASSSGVGDYGYTF. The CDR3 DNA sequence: TGTGCCAGCAGCTCAGGGGTCGGGGACTATGGCTACACCTTC.

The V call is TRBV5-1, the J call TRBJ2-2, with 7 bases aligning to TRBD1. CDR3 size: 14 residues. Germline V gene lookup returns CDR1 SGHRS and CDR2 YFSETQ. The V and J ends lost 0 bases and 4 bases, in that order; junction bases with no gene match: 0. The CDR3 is CASSLGTGTGELFF. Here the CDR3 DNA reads TGCGCCAGCAGCTTGGGGACAGGCACCGGGGAGCTGTTTTTT.

The CDR3 sequence is CASSYTSGYSGNTIYF. CDR3 nucleotide sequence: TGTGCCAGCAGTTACACTTCAGGGTACTCTGGAAACACCATATATTTT. This rearrangement joins TRBV6-6 to TRBJ1-3; possible D gene TRBD1, 5 bases. Between the trimmed V and J ends, which lost 2 bases and 0 bases, there was a span of 11 bases. CDR1 MNHNY and CDR2 SVGAGI come from the germline V gene (reference sequence). The CDR3 loop spans 16 amino acids.